These 8 T cell receptor beta chains came from one sample sequenced in a study of shared clonotypes between healthy human individuals. Sequencing used immunoSEQ multiplex PCR; TCRdb keeps in-frame clones, though not all of them. The data hold over a million clones, with 65% to 80% observed a single time. Sequences were obtained from memory CD4+ T cells sorted from blood. As for subset: CD45RA-negative fraction. The receptors derive from a man aged 18 to 30 in good health.

The table lists this clone with a few counts. The sample contains more than one DNA sequence encoding this CDR3. The rearrangement links TRBV5-5 to TRBJ1-1; D perhaps matches TRBD1 (6 bases). V lost 0 bases, J lost 4 bases, and 10 bases lay in between. The V gene's germline CDR1 is SGHKS and CDR2 YYEKEE (reference sequence). The CDR3 contains 14 residues. The CDR3 sequence: CASSLGQGRTEAFF. The CDR3 DNA follows: TGTGCCAGCAGCTTGGGTCAGGGGCGCACTGAAGCTTTCTTT.

This clone was observed a single time. The chain joins TRBV18 to TRBJ1-4, with no clear D. The CDR3 has 16 amino acids. Germline assignment: CDR1 KGHSH and CDR2 LQKENI. With 3 bases removed from V and 0 bases from J, the gap between germline ends came to 11 bases. DNA for the CDR3: TGTGCCAGCTCACCTGAATACGCAGCAACTAATGAAAAACTGTTTTTT. Protein: CASSPEYAATNEKLFF. The variable domain in full, completed from reference TRBV18 and TRBJ1-4, reads NAGVMQNPRHLVRRRGQEARLRCSPMKGHSHVYWYRQLPEEGLKFMVYLQKENIIDESGMPKERFSAEFPKEGPSILRIQQVVRGDSAAYFCASSPEYAATNEKLFFGSGTQLSVL.

This clone was counted between two and nine times. One end of the junction fails to match germline, which may point to a read error. The chain has TRBV7-2 and TRBJ2-5; D call uncertain. Germline CDR1 reads SGHTA; CDR2 reads FQGNSA. This CDR3 is built from 12 residues. As DNA, the CDR3 is TGTGCCAGCAGCTTACCCCAAGGGACCCAGTACTTC. Translating it yields CASSLPQGTQYF.

The genes are TRBV11-2 and TRBJ2-2; D assignment may be TRBD1 or TRBD2 (5 bases each). This CDR3 is built from 14 residues. Germline V gives CDR1 SGHAT, CDR2 FQNNGV. V lost 0 bases, J lost 5 bases, and 7 bases lay in between. As DNA, the CDR3 is TGTGCCAGCAGCTTAGATTGGGGGACCGGGGAGCTGTTTTTT. It yields the protein CASSLDWGTGELFF. The whole variable domain, remainder taken from reference TRBV11-2 and TRBJ2-2, is EAGVAQSPRYKIIEKRQSVAFWCNPISGHATLYWYQQILGQGPKLLIQFQNNGVVDDSQLPKDRFSAERLKGVDSTLKIQPAKLEDSAVYLCASSLDWGTGELFFGEGSRLTVL.

The V call is TRBV19, the J call TRBJ1-6; the D gene is possibly TRBD1 (5 bases). Per the germline V gene, CDR1 is LNHDA and CDR2 is SQIVND (reference sequence). This CDR3 is built from 14 residues. Trimming pared 9 bases from V and 4 bases from J, leaving 13 bases between. CDR3 loop: CASTRGDYNSPLHF. CDR3 in DNA: TGTGCCAGCACGCGGGGGGATTATAATTCACCCCTCCACTTT.

This sequence joins TRBV2 and TRBJ2-2, with 12 bases aligning to TRBD2. The CDR3 contains 15 residues. With 6 bases clipped from V and 3 bases from J, the junction kept 2 bases outside the gene matches. The germline gives CDR1 SNHLY, CDR2 FYNNEI. CDR3 bases: TGTGCCAGCAGGAGGACTAGCGGGGACACCGGGGAGCTGTTTTTT. This encodes CASRRTSGDTGELFF. Full variable domain (outside the CDR3, taken from reference TRBV2 and TRBJ2-2): EPEVTQTPSHQVTQMGQEVILRCVPISNHLYFYWYRQILGQKVEFLVSFYNNEISEKSEIFDDQFSVERPDGSNFTLKIRSTKLEDSAMYFCASRRTSGDTGELFFGEGSRLTVL.

The gene calls are TRBV4-1 and TRBJ1-4; D uncertain. Germline CDR1 and CDR2: MGHRA and YSYEKL. Trimming took 0 bases from V and 4 from J, leaving 12 bases between them. The CDR3 extends over 16 amino acids. In nucleotides, the CDR3 is TGCGCCAGCAGCCAAGATCGAATGCCCAGTAATGAAAAACTGTTTTTT. As protein: CASSQDRMPSNEKLFF.

The chain employs TRBV9 and TRBJ2-3, with D possibly being TRBD2 (6 bases). Germline-derived CDR1 and CDR2 are SGDLS and YYNGEE. The CDR3 covers 16 residues. Deletions cut 0 bases from V and 6 bases from J, with 17 bases between. The CDR3 DNA reads as TGTGCCAGCAGCGTAGGTCGCGGGATGGGGAGGGATACGCAGTATTTT. Translated, it gives CASSVGRGMGRDTQYF.